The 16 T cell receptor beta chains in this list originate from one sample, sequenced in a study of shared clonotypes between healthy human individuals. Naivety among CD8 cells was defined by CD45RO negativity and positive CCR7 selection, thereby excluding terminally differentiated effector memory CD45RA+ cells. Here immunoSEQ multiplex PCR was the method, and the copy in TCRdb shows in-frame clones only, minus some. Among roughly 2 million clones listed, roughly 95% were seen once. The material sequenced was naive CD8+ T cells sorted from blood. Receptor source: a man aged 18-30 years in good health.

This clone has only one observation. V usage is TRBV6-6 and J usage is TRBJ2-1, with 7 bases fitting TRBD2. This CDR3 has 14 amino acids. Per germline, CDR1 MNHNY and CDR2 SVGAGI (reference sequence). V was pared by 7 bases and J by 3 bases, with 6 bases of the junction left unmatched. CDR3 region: CASTPSGVYNEQFF. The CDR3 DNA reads TGTGCCAGCACCCCGAGCGGGGTCTACAATGAGCAGTTCTTC.

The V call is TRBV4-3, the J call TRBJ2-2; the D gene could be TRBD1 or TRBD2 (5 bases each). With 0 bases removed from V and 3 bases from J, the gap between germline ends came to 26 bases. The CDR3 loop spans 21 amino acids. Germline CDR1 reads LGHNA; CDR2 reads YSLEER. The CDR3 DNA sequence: TGCGCCAGCAGCCAAGAATGGTTGGCAGGGACGGTGGTAGGGGACACCGGGGAGCTGTTTTTT. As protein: CASSQEWLAGTVVGDTGELFF.

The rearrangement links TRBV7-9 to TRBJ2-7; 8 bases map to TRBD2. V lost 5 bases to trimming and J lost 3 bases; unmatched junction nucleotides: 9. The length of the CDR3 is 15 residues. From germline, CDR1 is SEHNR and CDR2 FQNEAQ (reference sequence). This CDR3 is CASSQPLAGYYEQYF. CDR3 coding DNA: TGTGCCAGCAGCCAACCTTTAGCGGGATACTACGAGCAGTACTTC.

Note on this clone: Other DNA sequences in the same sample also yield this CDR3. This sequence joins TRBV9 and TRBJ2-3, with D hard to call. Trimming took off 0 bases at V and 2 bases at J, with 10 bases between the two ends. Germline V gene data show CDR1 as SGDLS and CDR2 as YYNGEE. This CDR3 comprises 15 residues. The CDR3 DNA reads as TGTGCCAGCAGCGTAGGCGGCCAGGACACAGATACGCAGTATTTT. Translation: CASSVGGQDTDTQYF.

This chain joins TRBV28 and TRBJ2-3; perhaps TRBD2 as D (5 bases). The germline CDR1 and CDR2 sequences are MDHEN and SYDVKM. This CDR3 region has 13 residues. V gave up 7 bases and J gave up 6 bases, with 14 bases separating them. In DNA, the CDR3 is TGTGCCAGCACCCCCGTTCAGCGGGATACGCAGTATTTT. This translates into CASTPVQRDTQYF.

The CDR3 sequence: CASSLGGGPSTDTQYF. CDR3 DNA sequence: TGTGCCAGCAGCTTAGGCGGGGGCCCTAGCACAGATACGCAGTATTTT. The V call is TRBV7-6, the J call TRBJ2-3, with a possible D match to TRBD2 (7 bases). CDR3 length: 16 amino acids. V was cut by 1 base and J by 0 bases, with 11 bases left in between. The germline gives CDR1 SGHVS, CDR2 FNYEAQ.

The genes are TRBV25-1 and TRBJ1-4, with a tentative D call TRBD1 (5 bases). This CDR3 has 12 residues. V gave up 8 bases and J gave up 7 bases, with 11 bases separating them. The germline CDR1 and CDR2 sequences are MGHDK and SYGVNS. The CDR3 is CASGDGGEKLFF. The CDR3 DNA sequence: TGTGCCAGCGGGGATGGGGGTGAAAAACTGTTTTTT.

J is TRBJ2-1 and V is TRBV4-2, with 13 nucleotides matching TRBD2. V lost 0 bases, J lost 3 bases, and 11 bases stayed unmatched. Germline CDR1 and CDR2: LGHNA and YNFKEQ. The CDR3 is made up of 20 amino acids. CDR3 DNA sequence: TGTGCCAGCAGCCAAGATAGCGGCTGGACTAGCGGGGGCCTCTACAATGAGCAGTTCTTC. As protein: CASSQDSGWTSGGLYNEQFF.

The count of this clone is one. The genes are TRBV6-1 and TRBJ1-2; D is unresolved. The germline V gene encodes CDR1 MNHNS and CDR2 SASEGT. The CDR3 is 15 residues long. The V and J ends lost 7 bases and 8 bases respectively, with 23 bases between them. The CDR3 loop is CASTHITGPAYGYTF. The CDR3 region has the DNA TGTGCCAGCACCCACATTACTGGGCCCGCCTACGGCTACACCTTC.

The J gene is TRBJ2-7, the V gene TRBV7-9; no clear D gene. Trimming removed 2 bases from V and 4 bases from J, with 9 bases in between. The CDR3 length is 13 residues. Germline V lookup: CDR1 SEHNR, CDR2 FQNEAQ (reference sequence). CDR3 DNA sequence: TGTGCCAGCAGCTTAAAGGGAAGGTACGAGCAGTACTTC. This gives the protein CASSLKGRYEQYF.

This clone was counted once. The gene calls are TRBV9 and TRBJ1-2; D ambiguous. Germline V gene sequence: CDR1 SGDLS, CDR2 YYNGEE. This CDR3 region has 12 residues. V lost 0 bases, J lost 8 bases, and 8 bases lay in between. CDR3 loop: CASSVGSSGYTF. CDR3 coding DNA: TGTGCCAGCAGCGTAGGCAGTTCGGGCTACACCTTC.

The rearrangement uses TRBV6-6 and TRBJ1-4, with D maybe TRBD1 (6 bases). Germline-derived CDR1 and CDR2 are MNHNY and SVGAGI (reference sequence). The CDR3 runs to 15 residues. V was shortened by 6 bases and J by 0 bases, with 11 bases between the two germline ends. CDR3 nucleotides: TGTGCCAGCAGGGGACACTTCGCAACTAATGAAAAACTGTTTTTT. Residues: CASRGHFATNEKLFF.

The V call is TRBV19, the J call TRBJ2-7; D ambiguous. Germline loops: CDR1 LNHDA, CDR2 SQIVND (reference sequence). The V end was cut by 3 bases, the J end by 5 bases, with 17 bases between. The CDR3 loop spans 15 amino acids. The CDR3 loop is CASSIDLGFLDEQYF. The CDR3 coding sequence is TGTGCCAGTAGTATCGACCTAGGGTTCCTCGACGAGCAGTACTTC.

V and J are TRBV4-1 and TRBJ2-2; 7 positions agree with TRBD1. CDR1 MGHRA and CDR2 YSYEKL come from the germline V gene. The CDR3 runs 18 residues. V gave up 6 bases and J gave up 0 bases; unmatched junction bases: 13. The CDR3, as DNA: TGCGCCAGCAGACAGAATTCCGGGACAGACACGAACACCGGGGAGCTGTTTTTT. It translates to CASRQNSGTDTNTGELFF.

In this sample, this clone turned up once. CDR3 amino acids: CASSYTAARDTEAFF. CDR3 sequence (DNA): TGTGCCAGCAGCTATACCGCCGCCAGGGACACTGAAGCTTTCTTT. This chain uses TRBV7-9 with TRBJ1-1, with a tentative D call TRBD1 (5 bases). This CDR3 region has 15 residues. Germline V gene data show CDR1 as SEHNR and CDR2 as FQNEAQ (reference sequence). Trimming left V 4 bases short and J 3 bases short, with 15 bases between.

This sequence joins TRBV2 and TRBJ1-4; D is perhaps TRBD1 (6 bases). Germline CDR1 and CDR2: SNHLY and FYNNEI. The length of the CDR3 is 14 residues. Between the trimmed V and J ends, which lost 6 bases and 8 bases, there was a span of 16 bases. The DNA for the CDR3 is TGTGCCAGCAGCGGTTCAGGGGTTAACGAAAAACTGTTTTTT. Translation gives CASSGSGVNEKLFF.